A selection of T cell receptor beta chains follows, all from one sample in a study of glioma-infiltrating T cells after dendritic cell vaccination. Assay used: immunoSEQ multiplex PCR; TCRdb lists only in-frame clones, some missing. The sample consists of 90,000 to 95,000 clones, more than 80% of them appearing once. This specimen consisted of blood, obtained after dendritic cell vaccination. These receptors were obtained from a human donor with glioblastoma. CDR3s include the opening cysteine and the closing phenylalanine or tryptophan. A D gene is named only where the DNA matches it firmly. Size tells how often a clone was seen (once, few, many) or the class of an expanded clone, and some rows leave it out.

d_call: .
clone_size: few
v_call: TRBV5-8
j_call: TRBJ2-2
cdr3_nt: TGTGCCAGCAGCCAAGAGTACGCGAACACCGGGGAGCTGTTTTTT
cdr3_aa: CASSQEYANTGELFF

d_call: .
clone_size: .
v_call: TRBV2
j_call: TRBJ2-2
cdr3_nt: TGTGCCAGCACTCCATCCAGTCACGGGGAGCTGTTTTTT
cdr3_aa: CASTPSSHGELFF

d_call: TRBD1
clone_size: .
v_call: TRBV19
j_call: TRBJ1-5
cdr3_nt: TGTGCCAGTAGAGAGACAGGGAACAATCAGCCCCAGCATTTT
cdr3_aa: CASRETGNNQPQHF

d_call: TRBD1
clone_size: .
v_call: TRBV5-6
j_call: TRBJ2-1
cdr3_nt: TGTGCCAGCAGCCCGGACAGGGGGCTACCCTACAATGAGCAGTTCTTC
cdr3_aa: CASSPDRGLPYNEQFF

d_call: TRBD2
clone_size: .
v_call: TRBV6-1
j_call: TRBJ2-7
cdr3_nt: TGTGCCAGCAGTGCCACTAGCGGAAACTACGAGCAGTACTTC
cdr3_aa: CASSATSGNYEQYF

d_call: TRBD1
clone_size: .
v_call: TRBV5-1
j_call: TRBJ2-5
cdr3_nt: TGCGCCAGCAGCATAGCCGGGACAGGGCAAGAGACCCAGTACTTC
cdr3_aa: CASSIAGTGQETQYF

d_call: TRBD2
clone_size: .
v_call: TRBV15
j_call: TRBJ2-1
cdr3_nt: TGTGCCACCAGCAGAGAAGGCGGGAGGAACAATGAGCAGTTCTTC
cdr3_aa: CATSREGGRNNEQFF

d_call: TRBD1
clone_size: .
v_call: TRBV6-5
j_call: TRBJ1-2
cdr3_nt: TGTGCCAGCAGCAAGGGACAGGGGGCGTGGGGCTACACCTTC
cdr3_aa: CASSKGQGAWGYTF

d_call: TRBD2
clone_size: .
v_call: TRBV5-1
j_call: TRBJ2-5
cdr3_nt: TGCGCCAGCAGCCCAACTAGCGACCAAGAGACCCAGTACTTC
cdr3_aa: CASSPTSDQETQYF

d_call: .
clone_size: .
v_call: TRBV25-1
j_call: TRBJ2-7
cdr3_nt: TGTGCCAGCAGTGAATACTACAGGGCGGACGAGCAGTACTTC
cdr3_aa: CASSEYYRADEQYF

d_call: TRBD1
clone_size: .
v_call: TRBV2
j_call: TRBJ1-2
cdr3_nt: TGTGCCAGCAGCCGGACAGGGGTCCTTGGGGGCTATGGCTACACCTTC
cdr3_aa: CASSRTGVLGGYGYTF

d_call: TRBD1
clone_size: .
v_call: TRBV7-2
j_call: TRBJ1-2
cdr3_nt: TGTGCCAGCAGCTTACGAAAGGGACAGAGTTATGGCTACACCTTC
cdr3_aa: CASSLRKGQSYGYTF

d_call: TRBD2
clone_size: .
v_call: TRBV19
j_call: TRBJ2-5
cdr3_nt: TGTGCCAGTACCCCGGGGTGGTCTAGCGGGAGATCGAGAGAGACCCAGTACTTC
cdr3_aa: CASTPGWSSGRSRETQYF

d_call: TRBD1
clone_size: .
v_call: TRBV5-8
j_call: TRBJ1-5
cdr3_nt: TGTGCCAGCAGCTTGGGGACAGGGTGGAATCAGCCCCAGCATTTT
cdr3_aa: CASSLGTGWNQPQHF

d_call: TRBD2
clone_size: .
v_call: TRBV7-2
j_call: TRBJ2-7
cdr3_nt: TGTGCCAGCAGCTTAGGCGCGGGGGGGTACGAGCAGTACTTC
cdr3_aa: CASSLGAGGYEQYF

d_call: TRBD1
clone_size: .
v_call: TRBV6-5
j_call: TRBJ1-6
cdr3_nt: TGTGCCAGCATGGACAGGGGAAGGGGTTCACCCCTCCACTTT
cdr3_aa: CASMDRGRGSPLHF

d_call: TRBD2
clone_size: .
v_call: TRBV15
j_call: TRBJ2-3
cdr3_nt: TGTGCCACCAGCAGAGGTCTAGGACTAGCGGGAGTTAGGACAGATACGCAGTATTTT
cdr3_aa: CATSRGLGLAGVRTDTQYF

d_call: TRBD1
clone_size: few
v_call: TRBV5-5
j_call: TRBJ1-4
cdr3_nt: TGTGCCAGCATCCAGGGGGACACCAACGAAGAAAAACTGTTTTTT
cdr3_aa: CASIQGDTNEEKLFF

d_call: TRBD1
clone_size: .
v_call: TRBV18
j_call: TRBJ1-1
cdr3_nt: TGTGCCAGCTCACCAAGACAGGGTCCTGAAGCTTTCTTT
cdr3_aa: CASSPRQGPEAFF

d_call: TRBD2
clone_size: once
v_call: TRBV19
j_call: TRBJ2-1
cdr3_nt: TGTGCCAGTATTCGGACTAGCGGGGGGCCCGATGAGCAGTTCTTC
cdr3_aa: CASIRTSGGPDEQFF

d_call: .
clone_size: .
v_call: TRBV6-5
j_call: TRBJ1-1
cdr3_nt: TGTGCCAGCAGTACGCAGGGAGGCACTGAAGCTTTCTTT
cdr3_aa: CASSTQGGTEAFF

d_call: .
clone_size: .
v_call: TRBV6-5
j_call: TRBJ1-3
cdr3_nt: TGTGCCAGCAGTCCCGGCAGGGTACCTGGAAACACCATATATTTT
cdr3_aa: CASSPGRVPGNTIYF

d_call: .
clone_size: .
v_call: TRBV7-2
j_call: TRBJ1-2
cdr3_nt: TGTGCCAGCAGCTTAGTAACTAACAAAAACTATGGCTACACCTTC
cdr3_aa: CASSLVTNKNYGYTF

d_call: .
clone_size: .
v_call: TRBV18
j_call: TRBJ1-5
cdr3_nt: TGTGCCAGCTCACCACCTCCGCCCTCTCTCGGGTCCCAGCATTTT
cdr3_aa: CASSPPPPSLGSQHF

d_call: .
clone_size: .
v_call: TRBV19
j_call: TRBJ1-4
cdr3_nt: TGTGCCAGTAGTGGTAGCCTGTCGGTAACTAATGAAAAACTGTTTTTT
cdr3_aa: CASSGSLSVTNEKLFF

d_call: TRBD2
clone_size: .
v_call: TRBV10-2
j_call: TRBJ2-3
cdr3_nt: TGCGCCAGCAGTGTCCCCACACTTAGCGGGAGGACCCTCACAGATACGCAGTATTTT
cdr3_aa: CASSVPTLSGRTLTDTQYF

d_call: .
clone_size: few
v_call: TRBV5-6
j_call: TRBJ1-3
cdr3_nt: TGTGCCAGCAGCTTGGCGGTGGGAAACACCATATATTTT
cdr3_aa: CASSLAVGNTIYF

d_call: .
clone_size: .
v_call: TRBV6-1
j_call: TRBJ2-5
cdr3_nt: TGTGCCAGCGGTCGGGAGATCGGGGAGACCCAGTACTTC
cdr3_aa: CASGREIGETQYF

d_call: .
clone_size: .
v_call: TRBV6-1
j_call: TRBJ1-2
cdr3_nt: TGTGCCAGCAGTGGTGACAGGAACTATGGCTACACCTTC
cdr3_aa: CASSGDRNYGYTF

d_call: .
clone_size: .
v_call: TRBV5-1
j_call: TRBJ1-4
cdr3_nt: TGCGCCAGCAGCTTGGATGGGCGTGCCCAAAATGAAAAACTGTTTTTT
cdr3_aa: CASSLDGRAQNEKLFF

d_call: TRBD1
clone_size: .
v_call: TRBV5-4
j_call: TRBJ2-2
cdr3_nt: TGTGCCAGCAGCCTTAGGTCCACAGGGGGCGCGGCCGGGGAGCTGTTTTTT
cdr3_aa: CASSLRSTGGAAGELFF

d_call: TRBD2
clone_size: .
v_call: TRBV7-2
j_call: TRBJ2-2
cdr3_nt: TGTGCCAGCAGCCCGAATCAGCGGGGTAACACCGGGGAGCTGTTTTTT
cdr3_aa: CASSPNQRGNTGELFF

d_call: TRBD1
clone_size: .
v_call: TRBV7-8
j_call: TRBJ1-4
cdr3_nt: TGTGCCAGCAGCAACGGACAGGAGGGTGAAAAACTGTTTTTT
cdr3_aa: CASSNGQEGEKLFF

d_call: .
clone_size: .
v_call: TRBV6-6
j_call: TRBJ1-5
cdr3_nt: TGTGCCAGCAGTTTAGAGGGGGACAATCAGCCCCAGCATTTT
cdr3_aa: CASSLEGDNQPQHF

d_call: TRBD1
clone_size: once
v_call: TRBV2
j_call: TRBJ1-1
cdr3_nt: TGTGCCAGCAGACGTGGGTCAGGGGGCGCGGGCACTGAAGCTTTCTTT
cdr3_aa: CASRRGSGGAGTEAFF

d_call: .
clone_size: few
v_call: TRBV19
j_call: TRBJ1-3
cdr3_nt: TGTGCCAGTCGCTCTGGAAACACCATATATTTT
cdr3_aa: CASRSGNTIYF

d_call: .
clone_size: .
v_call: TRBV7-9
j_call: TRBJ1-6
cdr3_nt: TGTGCCAGCAGCTCCGGGACTTACTCCTATAATTCACCCCTCCACTTT
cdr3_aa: CASSSGTYSYNSPLHF

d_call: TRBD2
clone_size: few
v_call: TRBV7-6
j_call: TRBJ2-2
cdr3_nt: TGTGCCAGCAGCCCCAGTTCGGGGGGATTGAGCGCCGGGGAGCTGTTTTTT
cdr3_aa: CASSPSSGGLSAGELFF

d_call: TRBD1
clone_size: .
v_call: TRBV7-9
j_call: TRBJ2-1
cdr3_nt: TGTGCCAGCAGCTTAGAGACAGGGCTCTACAATGAGCAGTTCTTC
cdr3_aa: CASSLETGLYNEQFF

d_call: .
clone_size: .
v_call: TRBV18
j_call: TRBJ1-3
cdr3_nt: TGTGCCAGCTCACCCGGAAGGGGCTCTGGAAACACCATATATTTT
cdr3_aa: CASSPGRGSGNTIYF

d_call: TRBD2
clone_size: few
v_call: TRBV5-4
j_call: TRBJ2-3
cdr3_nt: TGTGCCAGCAGCTCCAGCGGGAAAGGCACAGATACGCAGTATTTT
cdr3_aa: CASSSSGKGTDTQYF

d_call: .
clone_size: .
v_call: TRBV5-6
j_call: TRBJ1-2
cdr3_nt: TGTGCCAGCAGCTTGGCCGACAGTTCGGGCTACACCTTC
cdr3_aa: CASSLADSSGYTF

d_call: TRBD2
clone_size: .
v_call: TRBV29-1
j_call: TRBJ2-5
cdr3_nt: TGCAGTGTTGACATCCAGCGGGAGATCGCTGGGTCCCAGTACTTC
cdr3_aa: CSVDIQREIAGSQYF

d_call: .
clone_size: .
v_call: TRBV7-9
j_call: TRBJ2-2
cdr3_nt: TGTGCCAGCAGCCCCAGGGGTGACACCGGGGAGCTGTTTTTT
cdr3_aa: CASSPRGDTGELFF

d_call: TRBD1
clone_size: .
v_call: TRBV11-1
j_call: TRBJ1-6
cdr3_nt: TGTGCCAGCAGCTTAGTGGACAGGGCCTCACCCCTCCACTTT
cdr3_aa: CASSLVDRASPLHF

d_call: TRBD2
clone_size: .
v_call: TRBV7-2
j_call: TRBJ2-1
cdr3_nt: TGTGCCAGCAGCCCCTGGGGTAGCGGGGCCAACAATGAGCAGTTCTTC
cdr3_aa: CASSPWGSGANNEQFF

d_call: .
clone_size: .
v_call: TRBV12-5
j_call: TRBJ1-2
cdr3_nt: TGTGCTAGTGGTTTGGTCCTCCAGTCTGGCTACACCTTC
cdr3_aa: CASGLVLQSGYTF

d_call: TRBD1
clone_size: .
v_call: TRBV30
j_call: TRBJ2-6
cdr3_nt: TGTGCCTGGAGCACAGGGGGTGTCTCTGGGGCCAACGTCCTGACTTTC
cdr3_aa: CAWSTGGVSGANVLTF

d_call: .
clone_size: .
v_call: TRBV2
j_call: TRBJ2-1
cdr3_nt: TGTGCCAGCAGTGAAGAGGGCGGGCGCAATGAGCAGTTCTTC
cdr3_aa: CASSEEGGRNEQFF

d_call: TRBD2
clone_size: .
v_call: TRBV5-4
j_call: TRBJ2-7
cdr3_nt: TGTGCCAGCAGCTTGCCGGGGGGGCCGGAGGAGCAGTACTTC
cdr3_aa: CASSLPGGPEEQYF

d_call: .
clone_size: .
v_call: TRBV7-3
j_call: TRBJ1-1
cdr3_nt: TGTGCCAGCAGTCTAGCCGAGAACACTGAAGCTTTCTTT
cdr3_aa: CASSLAENTEAFF

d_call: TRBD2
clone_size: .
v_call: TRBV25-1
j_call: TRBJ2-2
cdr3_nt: TGTGCATCTGCCCTAGCGGGAAAAGACAGGACCGGGGAGCTGTTTTTT
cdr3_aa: CASALAGKDRTGELFF

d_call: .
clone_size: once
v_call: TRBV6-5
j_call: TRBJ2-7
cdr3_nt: TGTGCCAGCAGTTACTCTGGACACCAACAGTACGAGCAGTACTTC
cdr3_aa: CASSYSGHQQYEQYF

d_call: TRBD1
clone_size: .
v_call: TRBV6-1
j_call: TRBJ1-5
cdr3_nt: TGTGCCAGCAGTGGGGGACAGATCAATCAGCCCCAGCATTTT
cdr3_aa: CASSGGQINQPQHF

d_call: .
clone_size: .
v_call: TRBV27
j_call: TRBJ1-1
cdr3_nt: TGTGCCAGCAGTTTACCCAGGGATGGGTCGAACACTGAAGCTTTCTTT
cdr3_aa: CASSLPRDGSNTEAFF

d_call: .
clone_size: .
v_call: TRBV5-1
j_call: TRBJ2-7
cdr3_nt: TGCGCCAGCAGCCCGGCCAGGGGTCTCTACGAGCAGTACTTC
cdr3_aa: CASSPARGLYEQYF

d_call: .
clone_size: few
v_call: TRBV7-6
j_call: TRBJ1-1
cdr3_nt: TGTGCCAGCAGCTTAGTGGCTGGTGTTGAAGCTTTCTTT
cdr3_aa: CASSLVAGVEAFF

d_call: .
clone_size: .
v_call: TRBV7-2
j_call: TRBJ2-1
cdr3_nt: TGTGCCAGCAGCCCCGACTGGGGCCCGTACAATGAGCAGTTCTTC
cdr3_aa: CASSPDWGPYNEQFF

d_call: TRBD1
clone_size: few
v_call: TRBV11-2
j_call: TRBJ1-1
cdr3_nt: TGTGCCAGCAGCCCGACAGGGGGCACTGAAGCTTTCTTT
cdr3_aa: CASSPTGGTEAFF

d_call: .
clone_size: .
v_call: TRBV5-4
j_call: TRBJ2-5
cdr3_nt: TGTGCCAGCAGCTTGCGGGGGGCCGAGACCCAGTACTTC
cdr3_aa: CASSLRGAETQYF